The clone carrying this T cell receptor (beta chain) showed up just a few times. The target antigen is unknown. CDR1 and CDR2 (germline): DFQATT, SNEGSKA (reference sequence). The CDR3 has 17 residues. Trimming removed 0 bases from V and 0 bases from J, with 17 bases in between. This record comes from a study of vaccination and CD4 T cells after COVID-19. Regarding treatment: roughly nine-day PBMC culture with coronavirus spike peptide pools or control peptides (ViraFEST assay). The Oncomine TCR Beta short-read assay was what sequenced the DNA obtained from cultured CD4+ T cells. TCRdb processed the PCR reads anew with MiXCR; each CDR3 protein has one entry. Among more than 9,000 distinct CDR3 sequences, 20% were seen once, and the ten largest hold 13%.

The receptor was isolated from a human donor who received a COVID-19 vaccine. The V call is TRBV20-1, the J call TRBJ1-1, with D maybe TRBD1 (5 bases). The source was CD4+ T cells from blood, cultured in vitro, collected before SARS-CoV-2 vaccination. The CDR3: CSARDSGRALMNTEAFF. CDR3 coding DNA: TGCAGTGCTAGAGATTCTGGCAGGGCTCTAATGAACACTGAAGCTTTCTTT.